The sample holds a few counts of the clone carrying this T cell receptor (beta chain). As yet, its antigen is unknown. These data come from a study of memory CD4+ T cells and cytomegalovirus serostatus. The V end lost 2 bases, the J end lost 6 bases, and 6 bases lay between the germline ends. This CDR3 spans 12 amino acids. Study-wide findings and caveats: Of under 200 reported CMV TCRbeta sequences, roughly 67 were found in memory CD4+ repertoires. Suggested: most of the CMV-linked TCR signature lies in CD4+ memory cells.

Single viable CD3+CD4+CD8-CD45RO+ cells were sorted as the memory CD4+ T cells. Serum IgG to CMV pp150, pp28, p38 and p52 defined serostatus. CD4+ T cells were isolated by positive magnetic selection. TCRdb's table, derived via immunoSEQ multiplex PCR, lists solely in-frame clones and lacks some. The sample records some 57,000 clones, approximately 80% being singletons. This sequence was found in an adult in good health and CMV-seronegative. The chain recombines TRBV5-3 with TRBJ2-1; D unclear. TRBV5-3 is known as an ORF, though its function is uncertain. Material: memory CD4+ T cells from blood. This CDR3 reads CARSFPLNEQFF. CDR3 nucleotides: TGTGCCAGAAGCTTCCCCCTCAATGAGCAGTTCTTC.